This paragraph covers one TCR beta chain sequence. Its antigen is undetermined. The data are from a study of cytomegalovirus exposure and HLA in healthy donors. Broader study findings: A subsequent analysis found that TCR clusters from the first cohort also tended to co-occur in the approximately 130 validation repertoires, with around 94% of cluster scores above 0. The authors confirmed in vitro that a few CMV-associated chains were specific for CMV antigens. The investigators catalogued 150 or so TCR beta chains as cytomegalovirus-associated.

Profiling relied on immunoSEQ multiplex PCR, and the TCRdb table lists in-frame clones only, not all of them. The profile covers 150,000 to 200,000 clones, with roughly 82% appearing a single time and more than 1.1% taken by the ten largest. The CDR3 loop spans 14 amino acids. CDR1 and CDR2 (germline): SGHTS, YDEGEE. Losses at the gene ends were 5 bases for V and 4 bases for J; bases not matched to a gene: 8. Source material: PBMCs. J is TRBJ2-5 and V is TRBV5-8, with 7 nucleotides matching TRBD1. This receptor was identified in a woman in her late teens or twenties in good health and CMV-seronegative. The CDR3 region is CASRSRPGGETQYF. The CDR3 DNA reads as TGTGCCAGCAGAAGCCGGCCAGGGGGAGAGACCCAGTACTTC. Full variable domain (outside the CDR3, taken from reference TRBV5-8 and TRBJ2-5): EAGVTQSPTHLIKTRGQQATLRCSPISGHTSVYWYQQALGLGLQFLLWYDEGEERNRGNFPPRFSGRQFPNYSSELNVNALELEDSALYLCASRSRPGGETQYFGPGTRLLVL.